The 26 T cell receptor beta chains below all came from one sample that was sequenced in a study of vaccination and CD4 T cells after COVID-19. Their antigens are not known. Sequence data for DNA of cultured CD4+ T cells were generated by the Oncomine TCR Beta short-read assay. TCRdb called the PCR reads again in MiXCR, with one record for every CDR3 protein. This repertoire shows approximately 13,000 distinct CDR3 sequences, 52% found once; its top ten account for less than 20%. Indicated treatment: approximately 9-day PBMC culture with coronavirus spike peptide pools or control peptides (ViraFEST assay). Sequencing input: CD4+ T cells from blood, cultured in vitro. The receptors derive from a human donor who had recovered from COVID-19.

The chain links TRBV20-1 to TRBJ2-5; the match to TRBD2 covers 15 bases. The CDR3 covers 16 residues. V was clipped by 3 bases and J by 4 bases; unmatched bases: 6. Germline loops: CDR1 DFQATT, CDR2 SNEGSKA (reference sequence). This CDR3 reads CSASPPGLAGGETQYF. In DNA form, the CDR3 reads TGCAGTGCTAGTCCCCCGGGACTAGCGGGAGGAGAGACCCAGTACTTC.

The chain uses TRBV7-2 and TRBJ1-5, with a possible D match to TRBD1 (5 bases). CDR3 size: 15 residues. The germline V and J ends were trimmed by 5 bases and 4 bases, with 15 bases remaining between them. Germline V gene data show CDR1 as SGHTA and CDR2 as FQGNSA. CDR3 loop: CASSPQGNPNQPQHF. Written as DNA, the CDR3 is TGTGCCAGCAGCCCTCAGGGAAATCCAAATCAGCCCCAGCATTTT.

The J gene is TRBJ2-3, the V gene TRBV20-1, with D perhaps matching TRBD1 (5 bases). The CDR3 is made up of 13 amino acids. CDR1 and CDR2 from the germline V gene are DFQATT and SNEGSKA (reference sequence). V lost 2 bases and J lost 8, with 14 bases in between. In nucleotides, the CDR3 is TGCAGTGCTAGAACTGAGGTCCAGGGTACGCAGTATTTT. Its protein is CSARTEVQGTQYF.

The table lists this clonotype with a few counts. The gene calls are TRBV27 and TRBJ1-2; D gene uncertain. V shed 5 bases and J shed 7 bases, with 11 bases lying between them. Germline loops: CDR1 MNHEY, CDR2 SMNVEV (reference sequence). CDR3 length equals 12 residues. CDR3 amino acids: CASSPGPAGYTF. The CDR3 DNA is TGTGCCAGCAGTCCCGGACCCGCTGGCTACACCTTC.

The sample holds a few counts of this clonotype. This chain joins TRBV2 and TRBJ1-5, with 9 positions matching TRBD1. V gave up 6 bases and J gave up 6 bases; unmatched junction bases: 6. CDR3 size: 14 residues. Germline V gene lookup returns CDR1 SNHLY and CDR2 FYNNEI. CDR3 nucleotides: TGTGCCAGCAGATTACAGGGGGCAGGTCAGCCCCAGCATTTT. Its translation: CASRLQGAGQPQHF.

The rearrangement uses TRBV7-9 and TRBJ2-1; 9 nucleotides match TRBD2. Germline values: CDR1 SEHNR, CDR2 FQNEAQ (reference sequence). V gave up 3 bases and J gave up 8 bases; unmatched junction bases: 14. The CDR3 contains 17 residues. In DNA form, the CDR3 reads TGTGCCAGCAGCTTTTTATTCATTAGCGGGAGCTTGGATGAGCAGTTCTTC. Its translation: CASSFLFISGSLDEQFF.

The rearrangement uses TRBV6-5 and TRBJ2-2, with TRBD2 matching over 9 bases. V was pared by 0 bases and J by 5 bases, with 1 base of the junction left unmatched. The CDR3 runs to 15 residues. Germline assignment: CDR1 MNHEY and CDR2 SVGAGI. Here the CDR3 reads CASSYSLAGTGELFF. CDR3 coding DNA: TGTGCCAGCAGTTACTCGCTAGCGGGGACCGGGGAGCTGTTTTTT.

This clonotype was seen only a few times. This chain connects TRBV27 to TRBJ1-3; D gene ambiguous. The CDR3 totals 13 residues. Germline CDR1 is MNHEY and CDR2 is SMNVEV (reference sequence). V lost 5 bases, J lost 1 base, and 6 bases lay in between. The CDR3 protein is CASSRVSGNTIYF. CDR3 coding DNA: TGTGCCAGCAGTCGGGTGTCTGGAAACACCATATATTTT.

This clonotype has a handful of counts. The chain has TRBV7-2 and TRBJ1-4; TRBD1 is a possible D gene (5 bases). Looked up from germline, CDR1 is SGHTA and CDR2 is FQGNSA. V was trimmed by 1 base and J by 3 bases, leaving 9 bases between them. CDR3 length equals 15 residues. CDR3 in amino acids: CASSLDGTANEKLFF. The CDR3 bases are TGTGCCAGCAGCTTAGACGGGACGGCTAATGAAAAACTGTTTTTT.

The V call is TRBV14, the J call TRBJ2-2, with 12 bases matching TRBD2. From germline, CDR1 is SGHDN and CDR2 FVKESK. V gave up 4 bases and J gave up 1 base; unmatched junction bases: 4. This CDR3 has 17 amino acids. The CDR3 protein is CASSPRLAGVNTGELFF. CDR3 nucleotides: TGTGCCAGCAGCCCGAGACTAGCGGGAGTGAACACCGGGGAGCTGTTTTTT.

This clonotype was picked up a small number of times. The gene calls are TRBV20-1 and TRBJ2-2; no clear D. Trimming left V 4 bases short and J 5 bases short, with 11 bases between. The CDR3 covers 13 residues. Germline CDR1 reads DFQATT; CDR2 reads SNEGSKA (reference sequence). The CDR3 sequence is CSAKNPRTGELFF. The CDR3 bases are TGCAGTGCTAAAAATCCTAGGACCGGGGAGCTGTTTTTT.

The chain links TRBV20-1 to TRBJ1-5; the D is unclear. Trimming took off 0 bases at V and 7 bases at J, with 13 bases between the two ends. Germline V CDR1 and CDR2: DFQATT, SNEGSKA (reference sequence). CDR3 length: 14 amino acids. CDR3 sequence (DNA): TGCAGTGCTAGAGATCTGAGGAGTGGACAGCCCCAGCATTTT. Protein sequence: CSARDLRSGQPQHF.

The chain carries TRBV28 and TRBJ1-1, with D perhaps TRBD1 (6 bases). This CDR3 is built from 15 residues. Trimming removed 2 bases from V and 0 bases from J, with 10 bases in between. Germline V gives CDR1 MDHEN, CDR2 SYDVKM. CDR3 DNA sequence: TGTGCCAGCAGTTTACGGGGGCAGCTGAACACTGAAGCTTTCTTT. Its translation is CASSLRGQLNTEAFF.

The count of this clonotype is one. V usage is TRBV7-9 and J usage is TRBJ2-1, with D possibly TRBD2 on 5 matching bases. The CDR3 is made up of 20 amino acids. V was cut by 5 bases and J by 2 bases, with 28 bases left in between. CDR1 SEHNR and CDR2 FQNEAQ come from the germline V gene (reference sequence). Here the CDR3 reads CASSLRSPGKTLGAYNEQFF. The CDR3 DNA reads TGTGCCAGCAGCCTAAGGAGCCCCGGGAAGACTCTTGGCGCCTACAATGAGCAGTTCTTC.

The V gene is TRBV7-2, the J gene TRBJ1-5; no clear D. V was cut by 1 base and J by 3 bases, with 7 bases left in between. CDR1 SGHTA and CDR2 FQGNSA come from the germline V gene. The CDR3 totals 14 residues. The CDR3 sequence: CASSLVGFNQPQHF. Here the CDR3 DNA reads TGTGCCAGCAGCTTAGTCGGGTTCAATCAGCCCCAGCATTTT.

The chain has TRBV18 and TRBJ2-3; D is uncertain. This CDR3 spans 14 amino acids. Germline V gives CDR1 KGHSH, CDR2 LQKENI. V was trimmed by 4 bases and J by 0 bases, leaving 8 bases between them. This CDR3 is CASSRSGSTDTQYF. The CDR3 DNA reads as TGTGCCAGCTCACGTTCCGGGAGCACAGATACGCAGTATTTT.

The V and J genes are TRBV28 and TRBJ2-7; 9 bases are a match to TRBD1. This CDR3 spans 13 amino acids. V gave up 6 bases and J gave up 3 bases; unmatched junction bases: 3. Germline CDR1 MDHEN, CDR2 SYDVKM. CDR3 in amino acids: CASRGTGIYEQYF. In DNA form, the CDR3 reads TGTGCCAGCAGGGGGACAGGGATCTACGAGCAGTACTTC.

The V call is TRBV7-9, the J call TRBJ2-3; 10 nucleotides agree with TRBD2. With 1 base clipped from V and 1 base from J, the junction kept 14 bases outside the gene matches. There are 20 residues in the CDR3. In germline, CDR1 is SEHNR, CDR2 FQNEAQ (reference sequence). The CDR3 region has the DNA TGTGCCAGCAGCTTAGAGCAAGGACTAGCGGCTAGCGGGCGCACAGATACGCAGTATTTT. This codes for CASSLEQGLAASGRTDTQYF.

This sequence joins TRBV28 and TRBJ1-5, with D possibly matching TRBD1 (5 bases). Germline V gene data show CDR1 as MDHEN and CDR2 as SYDVKM. This CDR3 region has 16 residues. V dropped 8 bases and J dropped 5 bases, with 22 bases sitting between them. CDR3 protein: CASHFGGAGTYQPQHF. CDR3 in DNA: TGTGCCAGCCACTTCGGCGGCGCTGGGACTTATCAGCCCCAGCATTTT.

This chain uses TRBV19 with TRBJ2-3; TRBD1 is a possible D gene (6 bases). Germline V gene data show CDR1 as LNHDA and CDR2 as SQIVND (reference sequence). The CDR3 is 16 amino acids. Between the trimmed V and J ends, which lost 7 bases and 3 bases, there was a span of 20 bases. The CDR3 nucleotides are TGTGCCAGTAAGGTACAAGGGGGAGTTGGAACAGATACGCAGTATTTT. Residues: CASKVQGGVGTDTQYF.

The chain combines TRBV20-1 with TRBJ2-3; D may be TRBD1 (6 bases). The length of the CDR3 is 13 residues. V gave up 5 bases and J gave up 0 bases, with 9 bases separating them. Per germline, CDR1 DFQATT and CDR2 SNEGSKA (reference sequence). Here the CDR3 DNA reads TGCAGTGCTGGGACAATTAGCACAGATACGCAGTATTTT. Translation gives CSAGTISTDTQYF.

This clonotype was counted a few times. The chain combines TRBV20-1 with TRBJ1-1, with 7 nucleotides matching TRBD1. The CDR3 extends over 14 amino acids. With 3 bases clipped from V and 0 bases from J, the junction kept 4 bases outside the gene matches. Germline V lookup: CDR1 DFQATT, CDR2 SNEGSKA (reference sequence). CDR3 loop: CSASPGQVNTEAFF. As DNA, the CDR3 is TGCAGTGCTAGCCCCGGACAGGTGAACACTGAAGCTTTCTTT.

The gene calls are TRBV30 and TRBJ2-3, with D possibly matching TRBD1 (6 bases). V was cut by 0 bases and J by 3 bases, with 13 bases left in between. The length of the CDR3 is 15 residues. Germline V CDR1 and CDR2: GTSNPN, SVGIG (reference sequence). CDR3 coding DNA: TGTGCCTGGAGTGTACTAGGACAGTATACAGATACGCAGTATTTT. Amino acid sequence: CAWSVLGQYTDTQYF.

The chain is built from TRBV19 and TRBJ1-2; the match to TRBD1 covers 9 bases. J was trimmed by 6 bases and V by 8 bases; bases with no gene match: 7. Germline-derived CDR1 and CDR2 are LNHDA and SQIVND (reference sequence). The CDR3 length is 13 residues. This chain's CDR3 is CASRDRVGDGYTF. The CDR3 nucleotides are TGTGCCAGTCGGGACAGGGTTGGGGATGGCTACACCTTC.

Only a few counts were recorded for this clonotype. The CDR3 here is CASSLGTAQETQYF. For the CDR3, the DNA is TGTGCCAGCAGCTTGGGGACGGCACAAGAGACCCAGTACTTC. The chain carries TRBV7-3 and TRBJ2-5; the D call may be TRBD1 or TRBD2 (5 bases each). Germline CDR1 reads SGHTA; CDR2 reads FQGTGA. The CDR3 contains 14 residues. V dropped 3 bases and J dropped 2 bases, with 10 bases sitting between them.

The V gene is TRBV18, the J gene TRBJ2-2, with a possible D match to TRBD1 (5 bases). V lost 3 bases and J lost 1, with 9 bases in between. Germline values: CDR1 KGHSH, CDR2 LQKENI. This CDR3 has 15 residues. The CDR3 DNA is TGTGCCAGCTCACCTCGACAGAAGAACACCGGGGAGCTGTTTTTT. This codes for CASSPRQKNTGELFF.